The following is a T cell receptor (beta chain) sequence with its context. Its specificity is unknown. Profiled with immunoSEQ multiplex PCR; TCRdb holds only in-frame clones, not every one. The sample lists 25,000 to 30,000 clones, around 83% occurring once. This sample is drawn from a study of T cells in localized non-small cell lung cancer. Study-wide results and limits: Uninvolved adjacent lung had more T cell clonality than any other tissue, topping tumor.

Germline V gene sequence: CDR1 MNHNS, CDR2 SASEGT. The CDR3 length is 14 residues. V was shortened by 7 bases and J by 1 base, with 13 bases between the two germline ends. V usage is TRBV6-1 and J usage is TRBJ1-1, with a tentative D call TRBD1 (6 bases). The receptor's source is a woman aged 40-75 years with stage I lung adenocarcinoma. Sequenced material: peripheral blood, taken before any cancer treatment. This chain's CDR3 is CASTKGGANTEAFF. CDR3 sequence (DNA): TGTGCCAGCACTAAGGGGGGGGCGAACACTGAAGCTTTCTTT.